The T cell receptor (beta chain) described here comes from a study of STAT5B mutations in CD4+ large granular lymphocyte leukemia. About the study: Among healthy donors, a particular HLA allele went with more CDR3 'QG' motifs. Overall study results and limits: 8/27 top patient clones versus 2/35 control clones were TRBV06-family.

Only in-frame clones appear in the TCRdb table, and some are missing; sequencing was by immunoSEQ multiplex PCR. Of under 35,000 clones in the sample, roughly 77% were seen once. Trimming cost V 10 bases and J 5 bases, with 6 bases left between them. From germline, CDR1 is ENHRY and CDR2 SYGVKD. This CDR3 comprises 10 residues. This clone appeared a few times. What it recognizes is unknown. The gene calls are TRBV10-3 and TRBJ2-1; D gene unclear. The sample comprised CD4+ T cells from blood buffy coats. The TCR was taken from a human donor in good health. CDR3 in amino acids: CATRNNEQFF. In nucleotides, the CDR3 is TGTGCCACCCGGAACAATGAGCAGTTCTTC.